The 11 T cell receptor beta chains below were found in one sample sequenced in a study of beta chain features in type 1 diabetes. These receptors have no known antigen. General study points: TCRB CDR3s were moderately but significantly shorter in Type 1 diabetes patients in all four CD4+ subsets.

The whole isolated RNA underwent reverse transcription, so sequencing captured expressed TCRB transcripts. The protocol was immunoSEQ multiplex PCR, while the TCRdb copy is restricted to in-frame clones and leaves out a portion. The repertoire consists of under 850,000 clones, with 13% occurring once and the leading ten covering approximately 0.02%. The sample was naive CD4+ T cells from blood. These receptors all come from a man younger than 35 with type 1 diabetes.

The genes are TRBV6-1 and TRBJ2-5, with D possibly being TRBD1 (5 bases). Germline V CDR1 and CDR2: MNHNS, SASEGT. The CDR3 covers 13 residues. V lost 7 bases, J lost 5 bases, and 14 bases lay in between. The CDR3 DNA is TGTGCCAGCACCCGAACAGGTCTGGAGACCCAGTACTTC. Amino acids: CASTRTGLETQYF.

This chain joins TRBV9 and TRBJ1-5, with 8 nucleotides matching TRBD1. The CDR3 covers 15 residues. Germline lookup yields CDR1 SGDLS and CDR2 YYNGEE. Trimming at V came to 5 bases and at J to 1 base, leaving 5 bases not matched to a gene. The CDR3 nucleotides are TGTGCCAGCAGGCCACAGGGGGGGAGCAATCAGCCCCAGCATTTT. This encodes CASRPQGGSNQPQHF.

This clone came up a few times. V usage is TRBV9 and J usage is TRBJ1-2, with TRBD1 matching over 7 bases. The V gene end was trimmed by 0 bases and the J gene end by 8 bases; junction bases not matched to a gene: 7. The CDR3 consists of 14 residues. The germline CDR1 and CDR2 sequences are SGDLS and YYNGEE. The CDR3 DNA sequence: TGTGCCAGCAGCGTAGCTTTGGGAGGGGGCGGCTACACCTTC. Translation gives CASSVALGGGGYTF.

The CDR3 region has the DNA TGTGCCAGCACCCAAGGGAGAAACTATGGCTACACCTTC. Protein sequence: CASTQGRNYGYTF. The chain combines TRBV28 with TRBJ1-2; the D is unclear. Trimming shortened V by 7 bases and J by 2 bases, and 11 bases separated the two germline ends. CDR1 is MDHEN and CDR2 is SYDVKM in the germline V gene. The CDR3 loop spans 13 amino acids.

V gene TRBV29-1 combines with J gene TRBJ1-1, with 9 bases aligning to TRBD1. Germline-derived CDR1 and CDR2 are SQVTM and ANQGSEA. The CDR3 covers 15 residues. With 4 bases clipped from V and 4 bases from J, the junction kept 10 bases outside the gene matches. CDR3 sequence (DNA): TGCAGCGTTGTGGGGGGACAGGGTCGGGGCACTGAAGCTTTCTTT. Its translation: CSVVGGQGRGTEAFF. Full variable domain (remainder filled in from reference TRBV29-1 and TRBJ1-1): SAVISQKPSRDICQRGTSLTIQCQVDSQVTMMFWYRQQPGQSLTLIATANQGSEATYESGFVIDKFPISRPNLTFSTLTVSNMSPEDSSIYLCSVVGGQGRGTEAFFGQGTRLTVV.

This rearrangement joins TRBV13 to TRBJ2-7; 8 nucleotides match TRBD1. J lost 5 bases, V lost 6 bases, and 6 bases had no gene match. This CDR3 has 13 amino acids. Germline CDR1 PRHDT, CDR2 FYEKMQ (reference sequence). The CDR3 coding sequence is TGTGCCAGCAGGAGACAGGGGACCCACGAGCAGTACTTC. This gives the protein CASRRQGTHEQYF.

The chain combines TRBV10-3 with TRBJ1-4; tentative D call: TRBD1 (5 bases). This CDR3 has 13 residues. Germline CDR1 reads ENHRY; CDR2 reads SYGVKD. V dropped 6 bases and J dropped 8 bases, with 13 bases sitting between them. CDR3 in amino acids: CAISRAGEEKLFF. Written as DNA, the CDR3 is TGTGCCATCAGCAGGGCCGGGGAGGAAAAACTGTTTTTT.

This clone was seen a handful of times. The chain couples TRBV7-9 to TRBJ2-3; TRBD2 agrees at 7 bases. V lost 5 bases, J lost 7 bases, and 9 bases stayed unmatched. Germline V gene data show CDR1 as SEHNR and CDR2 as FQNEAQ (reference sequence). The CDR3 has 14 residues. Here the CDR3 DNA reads TGTGCCAGCAGCCCTAGGACTAGTGCGAATACGCAGTATTTT. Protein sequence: CASSPRTSANTQYF.

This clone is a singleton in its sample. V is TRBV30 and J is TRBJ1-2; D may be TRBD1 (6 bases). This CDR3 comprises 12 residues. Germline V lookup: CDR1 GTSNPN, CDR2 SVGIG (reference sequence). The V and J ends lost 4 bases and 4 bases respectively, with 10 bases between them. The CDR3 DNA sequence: TGTGCCTGGACTCGGGACATCTATGGCTACACCTTC. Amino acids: CAWTRDIYGYTF. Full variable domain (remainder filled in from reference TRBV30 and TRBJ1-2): SQTIHQWPATLVQPVGSPLSLECTVEGTSNPNLYWYRQAAGRGLQLLFYSVGIGQISSEVPQNLSASRPQDRQFILSSKKLLLSDSGFYLCAWTRDIYGYTFGSGTRLTVV.

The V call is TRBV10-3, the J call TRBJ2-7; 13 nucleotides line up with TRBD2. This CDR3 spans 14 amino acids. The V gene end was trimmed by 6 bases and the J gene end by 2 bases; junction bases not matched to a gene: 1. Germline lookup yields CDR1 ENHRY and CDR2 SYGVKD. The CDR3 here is CAISGLAGAYEQYF. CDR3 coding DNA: TGTGCCATCAGCGGACTAGCGGGGGCCTACGAGCAGTACTTC.

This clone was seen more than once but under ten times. CDR3 bases: TGCAGCTTGGGGTCGGACAGGCTGGGGAAGTTCTTC. Translated: CSLGSDRLGKFF. This chain connects TRBV29-1 to TRBJ2-1; 7 positions match TRBD1. CDR3 size: 12 residues. The germline CDR1 and CDR2 sequences are SQVTM and ANQGSEA. J was trimmed by 14 bases and V by 8 bases; bases with no gene match: 15.